One sample yielded the 10 T cell receptor beta chains listed below, sequenced in a study of cytomegalovirus exposure and HLA in healthy donors. Primers for the PCR totalled 60 Vbeta and 13 Jbeta. The protocol was immunoSEQ multiplex PCR, while the TCRdb copy is restricted to in-frame clones and leaves out a portion. This sample has over 200,000 clones, with about 85% found just once. Input material: PBMCs. The receptors stem from a human donor in good health.

A note on this clone: Other nucleotide sequences in the sample specify the same CDR3. The V call is TRBV7-9, the J call TRBJ2-7; 7 nucleotides match TRBD1. Germline loops: CDR1 SEHNR, CDR2 FQNEAQ (reference sequence). The CDR3 has 14 amino acids. Losses at the gene ends were 5 bases for V and 0 bases for J; bases not matched to a gene: 4. The CDR3 DNA reads as TGTGCCAGCAGCGCCCGGGACAGCTCCTACGAGCAGTACTTC. Amino acid sequence: CASSARDSSYEQYF.

The V gene is TRBV19, the J gene TRBJ2-1, with a possible D match to TRBD2 (5 bases). Germline V lookup: CDR1 LNHDA, CDR2 SQIVND (reference sequence). The CDR3 extends over 15 amino acids. The germline V and J ends were trimmed by 3 bases and 3 bases, with 12 bases remaining between them. CDR3 loop: CASSMELDYYNEQFF. The CDR3 DNA reads as TGTGCCAGTAGTATGGAACTAGATTACTACAATGAGCAGTTCTTC.

V usage is TRBV4-2 and J usage is TRBJ2-3, with TRBD2 matching 10 bases. This CDR3 spans 15 amino acids. The germline V gene encodes CDR1 LGHNA and CDR2 YNFKEQ. Trimming cost V 2 bases and J 5 bases; bases outside gene matches: 4. The CDR3 spells CASSQKRGGRDTQYF. CDR3 bases: TGTGCCAGCAGCCAAAAGCGGGGGGGCCGAGATACGCAGTATTTT.

The rearrangement links TRBV18 to TRBJ2-1, with 7 bases aligning to TRBD2. Trimming cost V 6 bases and J 10 bases; bases outside gene matches: 24. This CDR3 has 18 residues. Germline-derived CDR1 and CDR2 are KGHSH and LQKENI. CDR3 nucleotides: TGTGCCAGCTCCGGCGCGGGAGTCGGGGTGAGGATGGGCAACGAGCAGTTCTTC. It encodes CASSGAGVGVRMGNEQFF.

The chain links TRBV4-2 to TRBJ2-7, with 16 bases lining up with TRBD2. Germline V gene data show CDR1 as LGHNA and CDR2 as YNFKEQ. V shed 4 bases and J 5 bases; nucleotides not matched to a gene: 5. There are 16 residues in the CDR3. DNA of the CDR3: TGTGCCAGCAGCCGGGGGACTAGCGGGAGGGCCCACGAGCAGTACTTC. It specifies CASSRGTSGRAHEQYF.

This chain joins TRBV5-1 and TRBJ2-5; D not resolved. The V gene's germline CDR1 is SGHRS and CDR2 YFSETQ. This CDR3 region has 14 residues. V lost 2 bases and J lost 2, with 10 bases in between. The CDR3 DNA follows: TGCGCCAGCAGCTTCCAGACGGGTCAAGAGACCCAGTACTTC. This sequence encodes CASSFQTGQETQYF.

The gene calls are TRBV6-1 and TRBJ1-1; D gene uncertain. Germline V lookup: CDR1 MNHNS, CDR2 SASEGT. With 5 bases removed from V and 2 bases from J, the gap between germline ends came to 3 bases. The CDR3 consists of 11 residues. The CDR3, as DNA: TGTGCCAGCAGTACTAACACTGAAGCTTTCTTT. It is translated as CASSTNTEAFF.

The rearrangement joins TRBV18 to TRBJ2-3; TRBD2 might be the D (6 bases). V lost 1 base, J lost 0 bases, and 20 bases lay in between. Germline values: CDR1 KGHSH, CDR2 LQKENI. The CDR3 loop spans 19 amino acids. DNA of the CDR3: TGTGCCAGCTCACCACGGTTTGCGGGTGGAGGGACTAGCACAGATACGCAGTATTTT. Amino acids: CASSPRFAGGGTSTDTQYF.

The chain combines TRBV5-1 with TRBJ2-5; 12 bases are a match to TRBD1. The germline gives CDR1 SGHRS, CDR2 YFSETQ. The V segment lost 4 bases and the J segment 4 bases; nucleotides outside the gene matches: 5. The CDR3 has 15 amino acids. The CDR3 sequence is CASSLGTGGGETQYF. The DNA for the CDR3 is TGCGCCAGCAGCCTCGGGACAGGGGGCGGAGAGACCCAGTACTTC.

V is TRBV28 and J is TRBJ1-1; possible D gene TRBD1, 6 bases. Trimming took 7 bases from V and 13 from J, leaving 19 bases between them. Germline-derived CDR1 and CDR2 are MDHEN and SYDVKM. This CDR3 contains 12 residues. CDR3 in amino acids: CASIGTTLKGFF. CDR3 in DNA: TGTGCCAGCATCGGGACAACGCTCAAGGGTTTCTTT.